This is a list of T cell receptor beta chains from one sample in a study of CD8 T cells in Susac syndrome. TCRdb reprocessed the immunoSEQ multiplex PCR reads via MiXCR and lists one record per CDR3 protein. The sample has hundreds of thousands of distinct CDR3 sequences, about 85% seen once; the top ten hold approximately 0.11%. Sequencing was performed on CD8+ T cells from PBMCs. The receptor source for this set is a human donor with multiple sclerosis. The CDR3 runs from the conserved cysteine through the conserved F or W. The order of the fields is V gene, D gene, clone size, J gene, CDR3 protein, CDR3 DNA. A D gene is named only where the DNA matches it firmly. The size entry is marked missing in some rows and otherwise reads once, few, many or a size class.

V: TRBV19
D: TRBD2
size: NA
J: TRBJ2-3
CDR3: CASSILTSGRFSDTQYF
DNA: TGTGCCAGTAGTATATTGACTAGCGGGAGATTTTCAGATACGCAGTATTTT

V: TRBV29-1
D: NA
size: NA
J: TRBJ2-7
CDR3: CSVEGERPYEQYF
DNA: TGCAGCGTTGAAGGGGAGCGCCCCTACGAGCAGTACTTC

V: TRBV20-1
D: NA
size: NA
J: TRBJ1-1
CDR3: CSAGPVGLGFF
DNA: TGCAGTGCTGGACCCGTTGGGCTTGGTTTCTTT

V: TRBV10-3
D: NA
size: few
J: TRBJ2-3
CDR3: CAIQDVSADTQYF
DNA: TGTGCCATCCAGGACGTGAGCGCAGATACGCAGTATTTT

V: TRBV30
D: TRBD1
size: once
J: TRBJ1-5
CDR3: CAWRGTGRQPQHF
DNA: TGTGCCTGGAGGGGGACAGGGAGACAGCCCCAGCATTTT

V: TRBV28
D: NA
size: NA
J: TRBJ2-4
CDR3: CASSLASGPKNIQYF
DNA: TGTGCCAGCAGTCTAGCCAGCGGTCCCAAAAACATTCAGTACTTC

V: TRBV4-1
D: NA
size: NA
J: TRBJ1-1
CDR3: CASSQVMRVRAGGEAFF
DNA: TGCGCCAGCAGCCAAGTAATGCGGGTGAGGGCTGGAGGAGAAGCTTTCTTT

V: TRBV6-6
D: NA
size: NA
J: TRBJ2-1
CDR3: CASSYEPWEQFF
DNA: TGTGCCAGCAGTTACGAACCATGGGAGCAGTTCTTC

V: TRBV25-1
D: NA
size: NA
J: TRBJ2-7
CDR3: CASSESRREQYF
DNA: TGTGCCAGCAGTGAATCCAGGAGAGAGCAGTACTTC

V: TRBV12-3/TRBV12-4
D: NA
size: NA
J: TRBJ2-2
CDR3: CASWDGSSPGELFF
DNA: TGTGCCAGCTGGGACGGGAGCTCTCCCGGGGAGCTGTTTTTT

V: TRBV19
D: NA
size: NA
J: TRBJ2-1
CDR3: CASSPQEVTYNEQFF
DNA: TGTGCCAGTAGTCCCCAGGAGGTGACCTACAATGAGCAGTTCTTC

V: TRBV7-9
D: NA
size: NA
J: TRBJ2-7
CDR3: CASISRGSYEQYF
DNA: TGTGCCAGCATCAGCAGGGGTTCCTACGAGCAGTACTTC

V: TRBV25-1
D: TRBD1
size: NA
J: TRBJ1-4
CDR3: CASRDGTGINEKLFF
DNA: TGTGCCAGCAGGGATGGGACAGGGATTAATGAAAAACTGTTTTTT

V: TRBV15
D: NA
size: NA
J: TRBJ2-7
CDR3: CATSEGGEHYEQYF
DNA: TGTGCCACCAGCGAAGGAGGGGAACACTACGAGCAGTACTTC

V: TRBV20-1
D: NA
size: NA
J: TRBJ2-7
CDR3: CSAFSGTWSGQYF
DNA: TGCAGTGCTTTCTCCGGGACTTGGTCGGGGCAGTACTTC

V: TRBV25-1
D: NA
size: NA
J: TRBJ2-5
CDR3: CASSPWGLETQYF
DNA: TGTGCCAGCAGTCCCTGGGGACTGGAGACCCAGTACTTC

V: TRBV18
D: NA
size: NA
J: TRBJ1-2
CDR3: CASSSDSNYGYTF
DNA: TGTGCCAGCTCGTCCGACAGTAACTATGGCTACACCTTC

V: TRBV30
D: TRBD2
size: NA
J: TRBJ2-3
CDR3: CAWRLSGGSGATQYF
DNA: TGTGCCTGGAGGTTGTCTGGCGGGAGCGGGGCTACGCAGTATTTC

V: TRBV27
D: TRBD1
size: NA
J: TRBJ1-5
CDR3: CASRWTGANQPQHF
DNA: TGTGCCAGCAGATGGACAGGGGCGAATCAGCCCCAGCATTTT

V: TRBV9
D: TRBD2
size: NA
J: TRBJ2-3
CDR3: CASSSGLAGSGDTQYF
DNA: TGTGCCAGCAGCTCGGGACTAGCGGGATCAGGGGATACGCAGTATTTT

V: TRBV5-1
D: TRBD2
size: NA
J: TRBJ2-7
CDR3: CASSLDSGRDYEQYF
DNA: TGCGCCAGCAGCTTGGATAGCGGGAGGGACTACGAGCAGTACTTC

V: TRBV9
D: NA
size: NA
J: TRBJ2-3
CDR3: CASAKEGLRTDTQYF
DNA: TGTGCCAGCGCCAAGGAGGGGCTTCGAACAGATACGCAGTATTTT

V: TRBV5-6
D: NA
size: NA
J: TRBJ1-4
CDR3: CASSSAGGYEKLFF
DNA: TGTGCCAGCAGCTCCGCAGGAGGGTATGAAAAACTGTTTTTT

V: TRBV18
D: NA
size: NA
J: TRBJ2-5
CDR3: CASSPITQQETQYF
DNA: TGTGCCAGCTCACCAATTACCCAGCAAGAGACCCAGTACTTC

V: TRBV7-9
D: NA
size: few
J: TRBJ1-4
CDR3: CASSLGGTTVF
DNA: TGTGCCAGCAGCTTAGGGGGTACTACCGTTTTT

V: TRBV27
D: NA
size: NA
J: TRBJ1-5
CDR3: CASWGGKNQPQHF
DNA: TGTGCCAGTTGGGGGGGGAAAAATCAGCCCCAGCATTTT

V: TRBV7-6
D: NA
size: NA
J: TRBJ2-1
CDR3: CASSLGPPNEQFF
DNA: TGTGCCAGCAGCCTGGGACCACCCAATGAGCAGTTCTTC

V: TRBV9
D: NA
size: NA
J: TRBJ2-1
CDR3: CASSDRVWSSRYNEQFF
DNA: TGTGCCAGCAGCGACCGGGTATGGTCATCACGATACAATGAGCAGTTCTTC

V: TRBV7-2
D: TRBD2
size: NA
J: TRBJ2-1
CDR3: CASNLVAGGSYNEQFF
DNA: TGTGCCAGCAATTTAGTAGCGGGAGGCTCCTACAATGAGCAGTTCTTC

V: TRBV30
D: NA
size: NA
J: TRBJ2-7
CDR3: CAWSEAGFLSYEQYF
DNA: TGTGCCTGGAGCGAGGCGGGATTCCTCTCCTACGAGCAGTACTTC

V: TRBV3-1
D: TRBD2
size: NA
J: TRBJ2-7
CDR3: CASRHSGRDYEQYF
DNA: TGTGCCAGCAGACACAGCGGGAGGGACTACGAGCAGTACTTC

V: TRBV7-2
D: NA
size: NA
J: TRBJ2-1
CDR3: CASRLYNEQFF
DNA: TGTGCCAGCAGGCTGTACAATGAGCAGTTCTTC

V: TRBV30
D: TRBD2
size: NA
J: TRBJ2-3
CDR3: CAWSDGTSSTDTQYF
DNA: TGTGCCTGGAGTGACGGGACTAGCAGCACAGATACGCAGTATTTT

V: TRBV9
D: TRBD1
size: NA
J: TRBJ2-3
CDR3: CASSVGGGQGRDTQYF
DNA: TGTGCCAGCAGCGTAGGGGGAGGACAGGGGAGAGATACGCAGTATTTT

V: TRBV28
D: NA
size: NA
J: TRBJ1-1
CDR3: CASRGQQRDTEAFF
DNA: TGTGCCAGCAGGGGCCAACAGCGCGACACTGAAGCTTTCTTT

V: TRBV12-3/TRBV12-4
D: TRBD1
size: NA
J: TRBJ1-4
CDR3: CASNLNRGELFF
DNA: TGTGCCAGCAACTTAAACAGGGGGGAACTGTTTTTT

V: TRBV29-1
D: NA
size: NA
J: TRBJ2-7
CDR3: CSVEVPPREQYF
DNA: TGCAGCGTTGAAGTTCCCCCCCGCGAGCAGTACTTC

V: TRBV29-1
D: NA
size: NA
J: TRBJ2-3
CDR3: CSVVAPKSSASDTQYF
DNA: TGCAGCGTTGTGGCGCCAAAATCTAGCGCTAGTGATACGCAGTATTTT

V: TRBV15
D: NA
size: NA
J: TRBJ2-2
CDR3: CATSRDSIRAGPGELFF
DNA: TGTGCCACCAGCAGAGATTCGATTAGGGCCGGCCCCGGGGAGCTGTTTTTT

V: TRBV6-1
D: NA
size: few
J: TRBJ1-5
CDR3: CASSRDQPQHF
DNA: TGTGCCAGCAGTCGGGATCAGCCCCAGCATTTT

V: TRBV7-8
D: NA
size: NA
J: TRBJ2-6
CDR3: CASSALIGAFGSGANVLTF
DNA: TGTGCCAGCAGCGCCTTGATAGGGGCGTTCGGCTCTGGGGCCAACGTCCTGACTTTC

V: TRBV29-1
D: NA
size: NA
J: TRBJ2-2
CDR3: CSVVGYRGTGELFF
DNA: TGCAGCGTTGTGGGTTACCGGGGCACCGGGGAGCTGTTTTTT

V: TRBV19
D: TRBD2
size: NA
J: TRBJ2-1
CDR3: CASTQREPRVNEQFF
DNA: TGTGCCAGTACTCAGCGGGAGCCCCGGGTCAATGAGCAGTTCTTC

V: TRBV2
D: NA
size: NA
J: TRBJ2-2
CDR3: CASIRGTGELFF
DNA: TGTGCCAGCATTAGAGGCACCGGGGAGCTGTTTTTT

V: TRBV28
D: NA
size: few
J: TRBJ1-5
CDR3: CASSLAGYQPQHF
DNA: TGTGCCAGCAGTTTAGCCGGTTATCAGCCCCAGCATTTT